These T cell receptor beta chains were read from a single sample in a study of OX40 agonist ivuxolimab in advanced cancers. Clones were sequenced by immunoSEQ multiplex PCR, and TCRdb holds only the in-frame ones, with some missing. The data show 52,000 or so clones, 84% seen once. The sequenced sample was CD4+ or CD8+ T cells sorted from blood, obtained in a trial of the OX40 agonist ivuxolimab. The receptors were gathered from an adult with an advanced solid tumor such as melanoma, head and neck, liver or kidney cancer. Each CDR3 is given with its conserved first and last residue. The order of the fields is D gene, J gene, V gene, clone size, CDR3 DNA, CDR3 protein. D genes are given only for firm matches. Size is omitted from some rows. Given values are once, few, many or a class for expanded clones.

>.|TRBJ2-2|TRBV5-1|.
TGCGCCAGCTCAGAGGGGGACTCGAACACCGGGGAGCTGTTTTTT
CASSEGDSNTGELFF
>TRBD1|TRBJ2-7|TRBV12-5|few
TGTGCTAGTGGTCCGGGACAGGGGATTTACGAGCAGTACTTC
CASGPGQGIYEQYF
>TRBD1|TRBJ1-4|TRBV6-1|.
TGTGCCAGCAGTGAAGCTTGGACAGGGCTTCGGAATGAAAAACTGTTTTTT
CASSEAWTGLRNEKLFF
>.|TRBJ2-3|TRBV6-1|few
TGTGCCAGCAGTGAGGACCGGGCTAGCTTTAGTGCTAGCACAGATACGCAGTATTTT
CASSEDRASFSASTDTQYF
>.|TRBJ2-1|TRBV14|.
TGTGCCAGCAGCCAGTGGACAGCTAACAATGAGCAGTTCTTC
CASSQWTANNEQFF
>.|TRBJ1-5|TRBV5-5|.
TGTGCCAGCAGCTTGGAAAGCGGTAGGCCCCAGCATTTT
CASSLESGRPQHF
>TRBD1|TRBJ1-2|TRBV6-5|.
TGTGCCAGCAGTTACTCAGGACAGGGAGGCTATGGCTACACCTTC
CASSYSGQGGYGYTF
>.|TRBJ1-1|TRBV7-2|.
TGTGCCAGCAGCTTAGAGGCATTCGGTTGGCCCATCGCTGAAGCTTTCTTT
CASSLEAFGWPIAEAFF
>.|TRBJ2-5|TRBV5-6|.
TGTGCCAGCAGCTCCTGGAACCGGGCGCCACAAGAGACCCAGTACTTC
CASSSWNRAPQETQYF
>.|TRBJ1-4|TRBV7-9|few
TGTGCCAGCAGCTTACAATGGTCGGGAACAGTTAATGAAAAACTGTTTTTT
CASSLQWSGTVNEKLFF
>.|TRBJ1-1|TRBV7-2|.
TGTGCCAGCAGCTTAGACCCCGGGTCCACTGAAGCTTTCTTT
CASSLDPGSTEAFF
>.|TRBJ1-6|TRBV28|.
TGTGCCAGCAGTGTGCCAGGGATGTCGGGTAATTCACCCCTCCACTTT
CASSVPGMSGNSPLHF
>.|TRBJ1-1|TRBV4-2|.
TGTGCCAGCAGCCAGCACAGTTTGAACACTGAAGCTTTCTTT
CASSQHSLNTEAFF
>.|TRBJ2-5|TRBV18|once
TGTGCCAGCTCACCTGGGTCTCTACGGGGGGAGACCCAGTACTTC
CASSPGSLRGETQYF
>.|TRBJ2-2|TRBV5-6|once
TGTGCCAGCAGCCCTGGAGGGAACACCGGGGAGCTGTTTTTT
CASSPGGNTGELFF
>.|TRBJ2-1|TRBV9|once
TGTGCCAGCAGCCCCGGGGCTGCGGGGCTAAATGAGCAGTTCTTC
CASSPGAAGLNEQFF
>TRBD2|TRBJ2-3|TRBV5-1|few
TGCGCCAGCAGCTTGGAACGGGCGGGGGGGCCGTTGGGCACAGATACGCAGTATTTT
CASSLERAGGPLGTDTQYF
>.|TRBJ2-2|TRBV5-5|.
TGTGCCAGCAGCTTGGAACGGGACTACACCGGGGAGCTGTTTTTT
CASSLERDYTGELFF
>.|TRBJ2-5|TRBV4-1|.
TGCGCCAGCAGCCCCCAAGACCAAGAGACCCAGTACTTC
CASSPQDQETQYF
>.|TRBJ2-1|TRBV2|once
TGTGCCAGCAGTGCACAAGGATCCTCCTACAATGAGCAGTTCTTC
CASSAQGSSYNEQFF
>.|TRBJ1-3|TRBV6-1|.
TGTGCCAGCAGTGCCGGTGGGCTTGGAAACACCATATATTTT
CASSAGGLGNTIYF
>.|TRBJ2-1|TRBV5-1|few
TGCGCCAGCAGCCAGGACCAAGGACGGGATGAGCAGTTCTTC
CASSQDQGRDEQFF
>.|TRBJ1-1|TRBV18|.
TGTGCCAGCTCACCGAGGGCGGAGGGCGAGGGCACTGAAGCTTTCTTT
CASSPRAEGEGTEAFF
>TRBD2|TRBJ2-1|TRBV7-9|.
TGTGCCAGCAGCCCAAGACTAGCGGGTCACAATGAGCAGTTCTTC
CASSPRLAGHNEQFF
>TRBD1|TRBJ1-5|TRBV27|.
TGTGCCAGCAGTTTCCCCGACAGGGAGGGCTTGTATAGCAATCAGCCCCAGCATTTT
CASSFPDREGLYSNQPQHF
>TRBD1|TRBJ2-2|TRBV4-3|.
TGCGCCAGCAGCCGATCCGGGACAGGGGGATTTTCGAACACCGGGGAGCTGTTTTTT
CASSRSGTGGFSNTGELFF